The rows below give T cell receptor beta chains drawn from one sample of a study of T cell changes during pregnancy in multiple sclerosis. Profiling relied on immunoSEQ multiplex PCR, and the TCRdb table lists in-frame clones only, not all of them. The sample has over 30,000 clones; approximately 94% are singletons. This specimen consisted of CD4+ T cells from peripheral blood mononuclear cells, obtained after pregnancy. These receptors all come from a female donor with multiple sclerosis, enrolled in a pregnancy study. CDR3s include the opening cysteine and the closing phenylalanine or tryptophan. The D gene is left open where the match is weak. Rows give clone size only sometimes, using once, few, many, or a class for an expanded clone.

abundance	v_gene	d_gene	j_gene	CDR3nt	CDR3aa
few	TRBV2	.	TRBJ2-5	TGTGCCAGCAGTGGAGGACAGCAAGAGACCCAGTACTTC	CASSGGQQETQYF
.	TRBV15	.	TRBJ1-1	TGTGCCACCAGCAGATTGGGAGGGGGAGCTGAAGCTTTCTTT	CATSRLGGGAEAFF
once	TRBV29-1	.	TRBJ2-3	TGCAGCGTTGTGTTCTCAGGGGGCACAGATACGCAGTATTTT	CSVVFSGGTDTQYF
few	TRBV2	.	TRBJ1-5	TGTGCCAGCAGTGCGGGGGGCGTGAAGCCCCAGCATTTT	CASSAGGVKPQHF
.	TRBV7-2	.	TRBJ2-3	TGTGCCAGAGGGAGCAATTGGGAAGATACGCAGTATTTT	CARGSNWEDTQYF
.	TRBV21-1	.	TRBJ1-3	TGTGCCAGCAGCACAAGACAGGTGAGCTCTGGAAACACCATATATTTT	CASSTRQVSSGNTIYF
.	TRBV2	.	TRBJ1-5	TGTGCCAGCAGTGAAGCTTTGGGAGGGGGTTCCAATCAGCCCCAGCATTTT	CASSEALGGGSNQPQHF
.	TRBV30	TRBD1	TRBJ1-2	TGTGCCTGGACTCTGGGACAGGGGGCTAACACCTTC	CAWTLGQGANTF
.	TRBV6-1	TRBD1	TRBJ2-7	TGTGCCAGCAGTGAGCCGGGACAGGTAGCCTACGAGCAGTACTTC	CASSEPGQVAYEQYF
.	TRBV2	.	TRBJ1-2	TGTGCCAGCTCCTCGGACAGACCAAATGGCTACACCTTC	CASSSDRPNGYTF
.	TRBV18	.	TRBJ2-5	TGTGCCAGCTCACCCCGCCGGACTGTACTTGGAGAGACCCAGTACTTC	CASSPRRTVLGETQYF
.	TRBV9	.	TRBJ1-6	TGTGCCAGCAGCTCCGTTGTCACCGGGGGTAATTCACCCCTCCACTTT	CASSSVVTGGNSPLHF
once	TRBV12-5	TRBD1	TRBJ2-3	TGTGCTAGTGGTTTGGGACAGGGGACCACAGATACGCAGTATTTT	CASGLGQGTTDTQYF
.	TRBV7-3	TRBD1	TRBJ1-6	TGTGCCAGCAGCACCGGGACAGGGGGGAATTCACCCCTCCACTTT	CASSTGTGGNSPLHF
.	TRBV7-9	.	TRBJ1-5	TGTGCCAGCAGCCCGGGAGGGGGTGGGCAGCCCCAGCATTTT	CASSPGGGGQPQHF
.	TRBV7-8	TRBD1	TRBJ1-5	TGTGCCAGCAGCGCGGGACAGTACAATCAGCCCCAGCATTTT	CASSAGQYNQPQHF
once	TRBV7-2	.	TRBJ1-1	TGTGCCAGCAGCTTCAGTGAATTCAACACTGAAGCTTTCTTT	CASSFSEFNTEAFF
once	TRBV5-1	.	TRBJ1-1	TGCGCCAGCAGCCCGGGGGATTCCGTCACTGAAGCTTTCTTT	CASSPGDSVTEAFF
.	TRBV27	.	TRBJ2-3	TGTGCCAGCAGTCCGGGACTTCGCACAGATACGCAGTATTTT	CASSPGLRTDTQYF
once	TRBV9	TRBD2	TRBJ2-5	TGTGCCAGCAGCGTCGGGCTGGGACTAGCGGAAGAGACCCAGTACTTC	CASSVGLGLAEETQYF
.	TRBV18	.	TRBJ1-1	TGTGCCAGCTCACCAGAGCTCACTGAAGCTTTCTTT	CASSPELTEAFF
.	TRBV30	.	TRBJ1-1	TGTGCCTGGAATCCGTGGCAGGGCGGTGAAGCTTTCTTT	CAWNPWQGGEAFF
.	TRBV11-2	.	TRBJ2-3	TGTGCCAGCGGATGGGGCGCTGACACAGATACGCAGTATTTT	CASGWGADTDTQYF
.	TRBV5-1	.	TRBJ1-6	TGCGCCAGCAGACCAACACAGGGCTATAATTCACCCCTCCACTTT	CASRPTQGYNSPLHF
.	TRBV29-1	.	TRBJ1-2	TGCAGCGTTGAAGGCGGGGGCAACTATGGCTACACCTTC	CSVEGGGNYGYTF
.	TRBV25-1	.	TRBJ1-2	TGTGCCAGCCGCCCTGCCGGGCGGGACGGCTACACCTTC	CASRPAGRDGYTF
.	TRBV5-4	TRBD1	TRBJ1-2	TGTGCCAGCAGCCCCGCTTGGGACAGGGGTAGCAATGGCTACACCTTC	CASSPAWDRGSNGYTF
once	TRBV4-1	TRBD2	TRBJ2-1	TGCGCCAGTAAGACCGCTCTTAGCGGGGGGGCCTACAATGAGCAGTTCTTC	CASKTALSGGAYNEQFF
.	TRBV6-6	.	TRBJ1-5	TGTGCCAGCAGTTACTCGACGAGGGTAGTGTATCAGCCCCAGCATTTT	CASSYSTRVVYQPQHF
once	TRBV7-2	.	TRBJ1-1	TGTGCCAGCAGCTTAGAGTCTTCAGGTACTGAAGCTTTCTTT	CASSLESSGTEAFF
.	TRBV7-3	TRBD2	TRBJ2-5	TGTGCCAGCAGCGTCGGGACTAGCGGGGGGTCCTTCCAAGAGACCCAGTACTTC	CASSVGTSGGSFQETQYF
.	TRBV4-1	TRBD1	TRBJ2-1	TGCGCCAGCAGCCTCTACGACAGGGCCAATGAGCAGTTCTTC	CASSLYDRANEQFF
.	TRBV19	.	TRBJ2-2	TGTGCCACCTCCCGGGTCGGGGAGCTGTTTTTT	CATSRVGELFF
.	TRBV5-8	.	TRBJ1-2	TGTGCCAGCATCGCCCGGGGTCGTGGTGGCTACACCTTC	CASIARGRGGYTF
.	TRBV2	TRBD2	TRBJ2-3	TGTGCCAGCCCTTACTTAGGACTAGCGGGGGGGCCGAGCACAGATACGCAGTATTTT	CASPYLGLAGGPSTDTQYF
once	TRBV30	.	TRBJ2-1	TGTGCCTGGAGTCTCATTGCGGGGAGCTCCTACAATGAGCAGTTCTTC	CAWSLIAGSSYNEQFF
.	TRBV9	TRBD1	TRBJ1-2	TGTGCCAGCAGCGTAGCAGGACAGGGCTATGGCTACACCTTC	CASSVAGQGYGYTF
.	TRBV19	.	TRBJ2-7	TGTGCCAGTAGTCCCCAACAGATCTCCTACGAGCAGTACTTC	CASSPQQISYEQYF
.	TRBV13	.	TRBJ1-1	TGTGCCAGCGGAGACAGGAGAGGAATGACGCCTTTCTTT	CASGDRRGMTPFF
.	TRBV5-1	TRBD2	TRBJ2-5	TGCGCCAGCAGCTTGGAGGGGACTAATTCTAAAGAGACCCAGTACTTC	CASSLEGTNSKETQYF
.	TRBV6-1	TRBD2	TRBJ2-2	TGTGCCAGCAGGACTAGCGGCACCGGGGAGCTGTTTTTT	CASRTSGTGELFF
.	TRBV7-8	.	TRBJ1-2	TGTGCCAGCAGTTCCAGGGAGGGGGTCGGCGGCTACACCTTC	CASSSREGVGGYTF
.	TRBV5-6	TRBD1	TRBJ1-4	TGTGCCAGCAGCTCGCCGGGACAGAATGAAAAACTGTTTTTT	CASSSPGQNEKLFF
.	TRBV5-6	.	TRBJ1-4	TGTGCCAGCAGCCTGGGCAGGGGTAGTGAAAAACTGTTTTTT	CASSLGRGSEKLFF
.	TRBV6-1	.	TRBJ1-5	TGTGCCAGCACCGAACGCCCCGAGCGGCCCCAGCATTTT	CASTERPERPQHF
.	TRBV19	.	TRBJ1-1	TGTGCCAGTAGTATCCCAGGGGTTGGCACTGAAGCTTTCTTT	CASSIPGVGTEAFF
.	TRBV10-3	TRBD1	TRBJ1-2	TGTGCCATCAGTGGCGGGGACAGACAACCTAACTATGGCTACACCTTC	CAISGGDRQPNYGYTF
few	TRBV9	TRBD1	TRBJ2-2	TGTGCCAGCAGCCTCAGGACAGGGGGCGGGACCGGGGAGCTGTTTTTT	CASSLRTGGGTGELFF
.	TRBV7-9	.	TRBJ2-5	TGTGCCAGCAGCTTAGTAACCAGCCAAGAGACCCAGTACTTC	CASSLVTSQETQYF
.	TRBV12-5	TRBD2	TRBJ2-3	TGTGCTAGTGGTTTGGTACAGCGGGGGGGACTTCGATATAGCACAGATACGCAGTATTTT	CASGLVQRGGLRYSTDTQYF
.	TRBV2	TRBD2	TRBJ2-2	TGTGCCAGCAGTGTGGGCGAAGCGGGGGGACCGAACACCGGGGAGCTGTTTTTT	CASSVGEAGGPNTGELFF
.	TRBV7-8	TRBD1	TRBJ1-1	TGTGCCAGCAGCTTAGGGCAGGGGGTCCTAGTGAACACTGAAGCTTTCTTT	CASSLGQGVLVNTEAFF
.	TRBV6-5	.	TRBJ2-1	TGTGCCAGCAGCTTGGGACAAGTCTACAATGAGCAGTTCTTC	CASSLGQVYNEQFF
few	TRBV7-3	TRBD2	TRBJ2-3	TGTGCCAGCAGTTCGGGGGGGCCCCCAGATACGCAGTATTTT	CASSSGGPPDTQYF
.	TRBV6-5	.	TRBJ2-7	TGTGCCAGCAGGGCCATAGGGGGAAACTACGAGCAGTACTTC	CASRAIGGNYEQYF
.	TRBV15	.	TRBJ2-3	TGTGCCACCAGTTTCACAGCTAGCACAGATACGCAGTATTTT	CATSFTASTDTQYF
.	TRBV6-5	TRBD1	TRBJ1-1	TGTGCCAGCAGCGTTACAGGGGTGAACACTGAAGCTTTCTTT	CASSVTGVNTEAFF
.	TRBV9	TRBD1	TRBJ2-3	TGTGCCAGCAGCCCGGACAGGGGGCGCACAGATACGCAGTATTTT	CASSPDRGRTDTQYF
.	TRBV6-5	.	TRBJ1-1	TGTGCCAGCAGCCCCCGTGGCATGAACACTGAAGCTTTCTTT	CASSPRGMNTEAFF